This TCR beta chain comes out of a study of cytotoxic CD8 clonotypes in ibrutinib-treated CLL. Study as a whole: Included were 11 to 12 relapsed/refractory and 15 treatment-naive patients, of whom about 18 were IGHV unmutated.

Germline CDR1 reads LNHNV; CDR2 reads YYDKDF (reference sequence). The length of the CDR3 is 11 residues. V lost 10 bases and J lost 8; bases outside the gene matches: 4. The assay was immunoSEQ multiplex PCR, and TCRdb's table has in-frame clones only and misses some. This table holds under 75,000 clones, about 72% found once. The sequences come from PBMCs, collected after 12 months of ibrutinib treatment. The TCR sequence derives from a human donor with chronic lymphocytic leukemia. The chain combines TRBV15 with TRBJ1-4; 7 nucleotides match TRBD1. In DNA form, the CDR3 reads TGTGCCATAAACAGGGGAGAAAAACTGTTTTTT. This encodes CAINRGEKLFF.